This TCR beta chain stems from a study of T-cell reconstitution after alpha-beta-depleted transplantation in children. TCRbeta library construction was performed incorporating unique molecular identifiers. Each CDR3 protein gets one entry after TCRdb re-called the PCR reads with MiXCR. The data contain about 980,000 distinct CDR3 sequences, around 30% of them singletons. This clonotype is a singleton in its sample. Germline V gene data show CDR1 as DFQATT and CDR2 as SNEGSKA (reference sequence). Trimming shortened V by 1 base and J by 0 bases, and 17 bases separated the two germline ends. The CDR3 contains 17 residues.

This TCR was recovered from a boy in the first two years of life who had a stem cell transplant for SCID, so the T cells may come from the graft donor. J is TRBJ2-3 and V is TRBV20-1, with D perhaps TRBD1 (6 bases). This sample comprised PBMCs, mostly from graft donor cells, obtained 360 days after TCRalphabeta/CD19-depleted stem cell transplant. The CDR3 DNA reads TGCAGTGCTAGAGGGTATATGGGGGCAAAGAGCACAGATACGCAGTATTTT. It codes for CSARGYMGAKSTDTQYF.